Shown below are 19 T cell receptor beta chains from a single sample sequenced in a study of HIV-infected children after antiretroviral therapy interruption. A 3' RACE protocol on RNA, with unique molecular identifiers, produced the TCR library. MiXCR, applied by TCRdb to the 3' RACE reads, yields one record per CDR3 protein. The data show approximately 15,000 distinct CDR3 sequences, 3.4% seen once. Treatment: PENTA 11 planned treatment interruption arm or continuous ART arm. The specimen was CD45RO+ CD8+ T cells from PBMCs, pooled from several time points, collected from a donor given antiretroviral therapy, either interrupted or continuous. The subset was: memory CD8+ CD45RO+ CD45RA- T cells. The receptors stem from a pool of human donors with HIV.

This clonotype was recorded many times. The rearrangement links TRBV6-6 to TRBJ1-1; D not certain. The V and J ends lost 10 bases and 2 bases respectively, with 23 bases between them. Germline loops: CDR1 MNHNY, CDR2 SVGAGI (reference sequence). CDR3 length equals 16 residues. The CDR3 DNA follows: TGTGCCACACTGGCTGGCGGAGACCACGATAACACTGAAGCTTTCTTT. Amino acid sequence: CATLAGGDHDNTEAFF.

This clonotype was detected many times. The chain combines TRBV12-3 or TRBV12-4 with TRBJ2-5, with 9 nucleotides matching TRBD2. V lost 4 bases, J lost 2 bases, and 11 bases stayed unmatched. This CDR3 spans 17 amino acids. The CDR3 here is CASSYIIAGESQETQYF. CDR3 DNA: TGTGCCAGCAGTTACATCATAGCGGGGGAATCACAAGAGACCCAGTACTTC.

This clonotype has ten or more counts. CDR3 DNA sequence: TGTGCCAGCAGTTTAGGTGGGGGCTCCTATAATTCACCCCTCCACTTT. It codes for CASSLGGGSYNSPLHF. V is TRBV28 and J is TRBJ1-6, with D perhaps TRBD1 (5 bases). The CDR3 is 16 amino acids. Germline-derived CDR1 and CDR2 are MDHEN and SYDVKM. The ends were cut back, 2 bases at V and 0 bases at J, with 8 bases in the middle.

This clonotype was seen many times. The V and J genes are TRBV6-1 and TRBJ1-5; D ambiguous. This CDR3 is 16 amino acids long. The ends were cut back, 4 bases at V and 2 bases at J, with 15 bases in the middle. In germline, CDR1 is MNHNS, CDR2 SASEGT. CDR3 sequence reads: CASSAQSRRGNQPQHF. The CDR3 bases are TGTGCCAGCAGTGCCCAGTCTCGTAGGGGCAATCAGCCCCAGCATTTT.

This clonotype was observed many times. The chain joins TRBV6-1 to TRBJ1-2; 8 bases line up with TRBD1. CDR3 length equals 18 residues. Trimming cost V 3 bases and J 7 bases; bases outside gene matches: 19. CDR1 MNHNS and CDR2 SASEGT come from the germline V gene. In nucleotides, the CDR3 is TGTGCCAGCAGTGATCACCCCGAAGGGTCAGGGGGCCATGGTGGCTACACCTTC. This codes for CASSDHPEGSGGHGGYTF.

By proportion, this clonotype is medium-sized (0.01 to 0.1%). The chain combines TRBV6-6 with TRBJ1-1; D uncertain. The CDR3 is made up of 11 amino acids. Germline V CDR1 and CDR2: MNHNY, SVGAGI (reference sequence). V dropped 8 bases and J dropped 4 bases, with 8 bases sitting between them. The CDR3 loop reads CASLAGTEAFF. The CDR3 DNA reads as TGTGCCAGCCTCGCCGGCACTGAAGCTTTCTTT.

This clonotype was counted ten times or more. V and J are TRBV29-1 and TRBJ1-1, with 7 bases identical to TRBD1. The trim removed 1 base at V and 3 bases at J, leaving 8 bases unmatched. This CDR3 is built from 15 residues. The germline CDR1 and CDR2 sequences are SQVTM and ANQGSEA. This chain's CDR3 is CSVEVTDRAHTEAFF. The CDR3 DNA reads as TGCAGCGTTGAAGTCACAGACAGGGCCCACACTGAAGCTTTCTTT.

There are many counts of this clonotype. The chain combines TRBV2 with TRBJ1-5, with 10 bases fitting TRBD1. The CDR3 length is 19 residues. V shed 0 bases and J 0 bases; nucleotides not matched to a gene: 8. The germline V gene encodes CDR1 SNHLY and CDR2 FYNNEI. The CDR3 sequence: CASSEAGGTGVFSNQPQHF. The CDR3 DNA follows: TGTGCCAGCAGTGAAGCTGGTGGGACAGGGGTTTTTAGCAATCAGCCCCAGCATTTT.

This clonotype has ten or more counts. The CDR3 region is CASSTAEGNGYTF. CDR3 bases: TGTGCCAGCAGCACCGCGGAGGGCAATGGCTACACCTTC. The chain recombines TRBV12-1 with TRBJ1-2. TRBV12-1 is shown as a pseudogene. There are 13 residues in the CDR3.

This clonotype was seen repeatedly, ten times or more. The chain combines TRBV7-8 with TRBJ2-7, with D possibly TRBD2 on 5 matching bases. V gave up 2 bases and J gave up 0 bases, with 14 bases separating them. The length of the CDR3 is 16 residues. Looked up from germline, CDR1 is SGHVS and CDR2 is FQNEAQ. CDR3 protein: CASSLSAGLSSYEQYF. The CDR3 coding sequence is TGTGCCAGCAGCTTATCCGCGGGTCTCAGCTCCTACGAGCAGTACTTC.

This clonotype was found a few times. This chain joins TRBV6-1 and TRBJ2-1; a weak D match, TRBD2 (5 bases). V lost 6 bases to trimming and J lost 0 bases, with 12 bases between them. Per the germline V gene, CDR1 is MNHNS and CDR2 is SASEGT. This CDR3 region has 15 residues. The CDR3 region has the DNA TGTGCCAGCAGCCGCAGCGGTAACTCCTACAATGAGCAGTTCTTC. Protein sequence: CASSRSGNSYNEQFF.

This clonotype was counted ten times or more. J is TRBJ1-6 and V is TRBV28, with a weak D call TRBD1 (5 bases). Germline CDR1 MDHEN, CDR2 SYDVKM. The CDR3 is 19 residues long. The V end was cut by 7 bases, the J end by 0 bases, with 22 bases between. CDR3 coding DNA: TGTGCCAGCAACTCTGTAACGGGGCAGATCCGCTCCTATAATTCACCCCTCCACTTT. Translation gives CASNSVTGQIRSYNSPLHF.

This clonotype occurred many times. The chain links TRBV3-1 to TRBJ2-1; 10 bases line up with TRBD2. J was trimmed by 9 bases and V by 1 base; bases with no gene match: 6. Germline V lookup: CDR1 LGHDT, CDR2 YNNKEL (reference sequence). This CDR3 has 15 residues. CDR3 DNA sequence: TGTGCCAGCAGCCAAGTCAGCGGGGGGGCCGCTGAGCAGTTCTTC. Translating gives CASSQVSGGAAEQFF.

This clonotype was picked up many times. The rearrangement links TRBV6-5 to TRBJ2-3, with a tentative D call TRBD2 (7 bases). Germline V CDR1 and CDR2: MNHEY, SVGAGI. V lost 8 bases, J lost 2 bases, and 17 bases lay in between. There are 15 residues in the CDR3. The CDR3 bases are TGTGCCAGCTCCCGCGGGGGCGGAGACACAGATACGCAGTATTTT. Amino acids: CASSRGGGDTDTQYF.

The J gene is TRBJ2-7, the V gene TRBV11-1; no clear D. V was shortened by 4 bases and J by 8 bases, with 12 bases between the two germline ends. Germline V lookup: CDR1 SGHAT, CDR2 FQDESV (reference sequence). The CDR3 runs 12 residues. This CDR3 is CASSSPLGQQYF. The CDR3 nucleotides read TGTGCCAGCAGCTCCCCCCTGGGCCAGCAGTACTTC.

This clonotype was observed many times. V and J are TRBV7-2 and TRBJ2-1; D may match TRBD1 or TRBD2 (5 bases each). This CDR3 has 15 amino acids. Per germline, CDR1 SGHTA and CDR2 FQGNSA. The ends were cut back, 1 base at V and 2 bases at J, with 9 bases in the middle. The CDR3: CASSLGGYTYNEQFF. CDR3 DNA sequence: TGTGCCAGCAGCTTAGGGGGGTACACCTACAATGAGCAGTTCTTC.

Ten or more counts support this clonotype. The chain uses TRBV2 and TRBJ2-3, with a possible D match to TRBD2 (6 bases). This CDR3 has 15 residues. Germline V CDR1 and CDR2: SNHLY, FYNNEI. V was trimmed by 7 bases and J by 0 bases, leaving 14 bases between them. This CDR3 reads CASTWGEESTDTQYF. The CDR3 nucleotides read TGTGCCAGCACTTGGGGGGAAGAGAGCACAGATACGCAGTATTTT. The full variable domain, rest sourced from reference TRBV2 and TRBJ2-3, is EPEVTQTPSHQVTQMGQEVILRCVPISNHLYFYWYRQILGQKVEFLVSFYNNEISEKSEIFDDQFSVERPDGSNFTLKIRSTKLEDSAMYFCASTWGEESTDTQYFGPGTRLTVL.

This clonotype was observed many times. The chain joins TRBV29-1 to TRBJ1-2, with D possibly matching TRBD1 (5 bases). Deletions cut 4 bases from V and 6 bases from J, with 9 bases between. From germline, CDR1 is SQVTM and CDR2 ANQGSEA. This CDR3 spans 11 amino acids. The chain's CDR3 is CSVGEGDGYTF. The CDR3 nucleotides read TGCAGCGTTGGGGAAGGGGATGGCTACACCTTC.

This clonotype has a count of ten or more. The V call is TRBV2, the J call TRBJ1-5; no definite D call. CDR3 length: 16 amino acids. Trimming took 3 bases from V and 1 from J, leaving 13 bases between them. Germline values: CDR1 SNHLY, CDR2 FYNNEI. This CDR3 is CASSDPPGLSNQPQHF. The CDR3, as DNA: TGTGCCAGCAGTGACCCCCCTGGGTTGAGCAATCAGCCCCAGCATTTT.